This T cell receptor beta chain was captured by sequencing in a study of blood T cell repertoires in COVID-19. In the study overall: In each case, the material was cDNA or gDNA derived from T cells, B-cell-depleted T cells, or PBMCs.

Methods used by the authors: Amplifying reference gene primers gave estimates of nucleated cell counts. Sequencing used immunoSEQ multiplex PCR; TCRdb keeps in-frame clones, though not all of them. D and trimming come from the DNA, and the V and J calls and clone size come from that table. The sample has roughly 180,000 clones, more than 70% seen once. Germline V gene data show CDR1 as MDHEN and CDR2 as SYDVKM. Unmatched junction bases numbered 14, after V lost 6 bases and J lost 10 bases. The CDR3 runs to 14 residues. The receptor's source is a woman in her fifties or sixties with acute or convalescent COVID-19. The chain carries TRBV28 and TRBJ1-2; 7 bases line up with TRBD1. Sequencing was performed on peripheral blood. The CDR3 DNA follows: TGTGCCAGCAGCCTTGACAGGGCAGTTACCGACTACACCTTC. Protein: CASSLDRAVTDYTF.